This T cell receptor (beta chain) was identified in a study of human CD8 memory T cell subsets. In germline, CDR1 is MNHEY, CDR2 SMNVEV (reference sequence). The CDR3 length is 15 residues. Libraries of TCR beta chains were produced by 5' RACE (UMI-labeled). TCRdb re-called the 5' RACE reads; every CDR3 protein appears as one record, without DNA. The table lists about 6,700 distinct CDR3 sequences. The rearrangement uses TRBV27 and TRBJ2-1; TCRdb calls TRBD2, which cannot be checked without DNA. Sequenced input: CD8+ T cells from PBMCs. This TCR was sampled from a human donor in good health. This CDR3 is CASSWTSGRAIEQFF.